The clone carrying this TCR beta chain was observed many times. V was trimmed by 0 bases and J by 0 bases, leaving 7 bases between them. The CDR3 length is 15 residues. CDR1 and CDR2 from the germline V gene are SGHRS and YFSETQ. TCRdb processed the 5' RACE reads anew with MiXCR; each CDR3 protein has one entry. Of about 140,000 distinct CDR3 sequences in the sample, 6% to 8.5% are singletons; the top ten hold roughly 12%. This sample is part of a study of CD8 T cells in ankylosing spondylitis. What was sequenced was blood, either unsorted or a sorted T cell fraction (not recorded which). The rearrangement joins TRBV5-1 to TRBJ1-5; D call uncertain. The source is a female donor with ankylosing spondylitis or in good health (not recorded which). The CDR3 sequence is CASSLDGDSNQPQHF. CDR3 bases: TGCGCCAGCAGCTTGGACGGCGATAGCAATCAGCCCCAGCATTTT.